These 4 T cell receptor beta chains share one sample of origin, sequenced in a study of neurological immune-mediated disorders. Using its own MiXCR run on the 5' RACE reads, TCRdb lists one record per CDR3 protein. This table holds roughly 100,000 distinct CDR3 sequences, 3% to 4% found once. The sample comprised PBMCs. The origin of the receptors is a woman younger than 30 with multiple sclerosis.

This clonotype was seen repeatedly, ten times or more. This chain joins TRBV6-1 and TRBJ2-5; D is unresolved. The CDR3 is 13 residues long. Deletions cut 3 bases from V and 5 bases from J, with 10 bases between. The germline gives CDR1 MNHNS, CDR2 SASEGT. CDR3 in DNA: TGTGCCAGCAGTGATCGCCCACATGAGACCCAGTACTTC. It codes for CASSDRPHETQYF.

Many counts were recorded for this clonotype. The chain has TRBV7-2 and TRBJ2-3; TRBD2 matches 9 bases. CDR3 size: 16 residues. With 6 bases clipped from V and 2 bases from J, the junction kept 9 bases outside the gene matches. From germline, CDR1 is SGHTA and CDR2 FQGNSA. This CDR3 reads CASRYPGLALTDTQYF. As DNA, the CDR3 is TGTGCCAGCAGATACCCGGGACTAGCTCTCACAGATACGCAGTATTTT.

The chain uses TRBV20-1 and TRBJ2-7; no firm D call. CDR1 DFQATT and CDR2 SNEGSKA come from the germline V gene (reference sequence). Trimming took off 5 bases at V and 0 bases at J, with 14 bases between the two ends. The CDR3 contains 14 residues. The CDR3 DNA reads as TGCAGTGCTGGAACAGAGTTCAGCTCCTACGAGCAGTACTTC. It is translated as CSAGTEFSSYEQYF.

In its sample, this clonotype was seen many times. V usage is TRBV5-1 and J usage is TRBJ2-7, with 8 bases that match TRBD1. The CDR3 extends over 12 amino acids. Germline lookup yields CDR1 SGHRS and CDR2 YFSETQ. Germline trimming cut 0 bases from V and 11 bases from J; bases unmatched to any gene: 4. This CDR3 reads CASSLEDREKYF. Written as DNA, the CDR3 is TGCGCCAGCAGCTTGGAGGACAGGGAAAAGTACTTC.